These 29 T cell receptor delta chains originate from one sample sequenced in a study of Vδ1+ human thymocytes (dated by TCRdb to between 2018 and 2020). General conclusions and limits of the study: The thymic TRG and TRD repertoires appeared highly polyclonal, with Gaussian CDR3 length distributions, in contrast to the oligoclonal repertoires of peripheral blood.

No antigens are known for them. Sequenced on an Illumina MiSeq. RNA extraction was carried out with the RNeasy mini kit, and reverse transcription was then done using Superscript III. CDR3 amplicons were generated by multiplex PCR with pooled V-gene forward primers and a constant-region reverse primer carrying Illumina adaptor overhangs. For TCRdb, the public reads were processed anew by CATT, and duplicate DNA sequences were folded into one row. In all, the sample holds about 75,000 delta-chain clones, and about 38% of those were seen once. The ten largest clonotypes hold under 0.3% of the sample. What was sequenced was Vdelta1+ gamma-delta thymocytes from the thymus. This specimen's cell subset or site label, per the study, means: FACS-sorted CD3+ TCRalphabeta- TCRVdelta1+ TCRVdelta2- thymocytes. The source of these receptors is a boy younger than two who had congenital heart surgery.

The chain recombines TRDV1 with TRDJ1, with TRDD3 matching 9 bases. Germline CDR1 is TSWWSYY and CDR2 is QGS. The CDR3 covers 20 residues. The V gene end was trimmed by 3 bases and the J gene end by 3 bases; junction bases not matched to a gene: 20. Here the CDR3 reads CALGDFLRSGGWGSSDKLIF. The CDR3 DNA sequence: TGTGCTCTTGGGGATTTCCTACGTTCTGGGGGATGGGGTTCGTCCGATAAACTCATCTTT.

This clone was counted between two and nine times. V and J are TRDV1 and TRDJ1; 8 bases line up with TRDD3. The CDR3 runs to 21 residues. V lost 0 bases, J lost 3 bases, and 21 bases stayed unmatched. Germline lookup yields CDR1 TSWWSYY and CDR2 QGS. The CDR3 nucleotides read TGTGCTCTTGGGGAACTTCCTAAGTTAGCTGGGGGAAACGTGGTGGCCGATAAACTCATCTTT. This sequence encodes CALGELPKLAGGNVVADKLIF.

In its sample, this clone was seen a few times. V is TRDV1 and J is TRDJ1, with a possible D match to TRDD3 (7 bases). The CDR3 runs 22 residues. Germline-derived CDR1 and CDR2 are TSWWSYY and QGS. V dropped 4 bases and J dropped 0 bases, with 33 bases sitting between them. This CDR3 is CALGAPLVSYGYEEVDTDKLIF. CDR3 coding DNA: TGTGCTCTTGGGGCTCCTCTGGTATCCTACGGATACGAGGAGGTGGACACCGATAAACTCATCTTT.

This clone appeared a few times. The chain has TRDV1 and TRDJ1, with 8 bases matching TRDD3. Germline V gives CDR1 TSWWSYY, CDR2 QGS. This CDR3 spans 17 amino acids. Losses at the gene ends were 1 base for V and 6 bases for J; bases not matched to a gene: 13. The CDR3: CALGERRNWGPYHKLIF. The CDR3 DNA follows: TGTGCTCTTGGGGAACGAAGGAACTGGGGGCCTTACCATAAACTCATCTTT.

In the case of this clone: The germline gene is not matched at one end of the junction; a read error may be the cause. The sample contains more than one DNA sequence encoding this CDR3. The chain employs TRDV1 and TRDJ1; perhaps TRDD3 as D (5 bases). Germline CDR1 and CDR2: TSWWSYY and QGS. The length of the CDR3 is 14 residues. The CDR3 loop reads CALGERGYTDKLIF. The CDR3 region has the DNA TGTGCTCTCGGGGAACGGGGTTACACCGATAAACTCATCTTT.

J is TRDJ1 and V is TRDV1; 8 bases agree with TRDD3. V was pared by 4 bases and J by 0 bases, with 16 bases of the junction left unmatched. The CDR3 contains 19 residues. CDR1 is TSWWSYY and CDR2 is QGS in the germline V gene. The CDR3: CALGALPLIRGGYTDKLIF. In DNA, the CDR3 is TGTGCTCTTGGGGCACTCCCCCTCATACGTGGGGGATACACCGATAAACTCATCTTT.

The genes are TRDV1 and TRDJ1, with D unclear. CDR1 is TSWWSYY and CDR2 is QGS in the germline V gene. Trimming removed 0 bases at V and 0 bases at J, with 32 bases between. This CDR3 has 23 residues. This CDR3 is CALGELRSGSGGFPTKYTDKLIF. The CDR3 DNA sequence: TGTGCTCTTGGGGAACTAAGGTCCGGTTCGGGAGGCTTTCCAACCAAGTACACCGATAAACTCATCTTT.

The chain is built from TRDV1 and TRDJ1; 12 bases are shared with TRDD3. Germline lookup yields CDR1 TSWWSYY and CDR2 QGS. The CDR3 has 22 residues. With 5 bases clipped from V and 0 bases from J, the junction kept 22 bases outside the gene matches. Here the CDR3 reads CALGKAFLRLGDTKGYTDKLIF. The CDR3 nucleotides read TGTGCTCTTGGGAAAGCCTTCCTTCGGCTGGGGGATACGAAAGGGTACACCGATAAACTCATCTTT.

J is TRDJ1 and V is TRDV1; tentatively, D is TRDD3 (7 bases). V was trimmed by 7 bases and J by 2 bases, leaving 17 bases between them. CDR3 length: 15 residues. Per the germline V gene, CDR1 is TSWWSYY and CDR2 is QGS. CDR3 sequence: CALVGPTGDTDKLIF. In nucleotides, the CDR3 is TGTGCTCTTGTGGGTCCTACGGGGGATACCGATAAACTCATCTTT.

This clone occurred a few times. The V call is TRDV1, the J call TRDJ1; TRDD3 matches at 11 bases. Losses at the gene ends were 2 bases for V and 10 bases for J; bases not matched to a gene: 12. The CDR3 length is 16 residues. Germline V lookup: CDR1 TSWWSYY, CDR2 QGS. The CDR3 sequence is CALGEWAYPGGYRLIF. The CDR3 DNA is TGTGCTCTTGGGGAATGGGCCTACCCTGGGGGATACAGACTCATCTTT.

This clone was found a few times. The chain carries TRDV1 and TRDJ1; no clear D gene. The CDR3 extends over 11 amino acids. V was shortened by 6 bases and J by 3 bases, with 5 bases between the two germline ends. Germline assignment: CDR1 TSWWSYY and CDR2 QGS. The CDR3 coding sequence is TGTGCTCTTGGAAGAGCCGATAAACTCATCTTT. Translation: CALGRADKLIF.

V is TRDV1 and J is TRDJ1, with 8 bases matching TRDD3. V was pared by 0 bases and J by 0 bases, with 27 bases of the junction left unmatched. This CDR3 has 24 residues. The germline V gene has CDR1 TSWWSYY and CDR2 QGS. The CDR3 region is CALGELVPSSFLRPTGGNTDKLIF. The CDR3 nucleotides are TGTGCTCTTGGGGAACTAGTCCCGAGCTCTTTCCTTCGCCCTACTGGGGGCAACACCGATAAACTCATCTTT.

This clone has just a few counts. This sequence joins TRDV1 and TRDJ1; 13 nucleotides agree with TRDD3. Germline V gene sequence: CDR1 TSWWSYY, CDR2 QGS. CDR3 size: 25 residues. V was pared by 2 bases and J by 1 base, with 28 bases of the junction left unmatched. CDR3 bases: TGTGCTCTTGGGGAAAGCGGGCCGAAATCCGTACTGGGGGATACGCGAAAGATTTTCACCGATAAACTCATCTTT. Protein product: CALGESGPKSVLGDTRKIFTDKLIF.

The rearrangement joins TRDV2 to TRDJ1, with 10 bases matching TRDD3. The CDR3 has 12 amino acids. The ends lost 9 bases at V and 7 bases at J; junction bases unmatched: 7. Germline CDR1 GEAIGNYY, CDR2 EKD. This CDR3 reads CAINWGMSKLIF. The CDR3 nucleotides read TGTGCCATTAACTGGGGGATGAGTAAACTCATCTTT.

There are a few counts of this clone. The rearrangement links TRDV1 to TRDJ1; D possibly corresponds to TRDD3 (7 bases). Trimming stripped 1 base from V and 1 base from J, with 25 bases between. The V gene's germline CDR1 is TSWWSYY and CDR2 QGS. The CDR3 contains 20 residues. In DNA, the CDR3 is TGTGCTCTTGGGGAACGGCGGACTGGGGATCCTACAATCATCACCGATAAACTCATCTTT. It codes for CALGERRTGDPTIITDKLIF.

The V gene is TRDV1, the J gene TRDJ1; 11 nucleotides align to TRDD3. The CDR3 runs 21 residues. V was pared by 2 bases and J by 1 base, with 18 bases of the junction left unmatched. CDR1 is TSWWSYY and CDR2 is QGS in the germline V gene. CDR3 residues: CALGEGPLPDSGGYATDKLIF. As DNA, the CDR3 is TGTGCTCTTGGGGAAGGACCCCTCCCCGATAGTGGGGGATACGCCACCGATAAACTCATCTTT.

The J gene is TRDJ1, the V gene TRDV1; D unclear. V lost 0 bases to trimming and J lost 0 bases, with 14 bases between them. The CDR3 length is 17 residues. The V gene's germline CDR1 is TSWWSYY and CDR2 QGS. The CDR3 loop reads CALGELLAPNYTDKLIF. The CDR3 DNA reads TGTGCTCTTGGGGAACTCCTAGCACCTAATTACACCGATAAACTCATCTTT.

The gene calls are TRDV1 and TRDJ1; the match to TRDD3 covers 11 bases. Germline CDR1 TSWWSYY, CDR2 QGS. This CDR3 spans 17 amino acids. V lost 7 bases to trimming and J lost 0 bases; unmatched junction nucleotides: 10. The CDR3 nucleotides read TGTGCTCTTGAGAGAGGCTGGGGGATACCCAACACCGATAAACTCATCTTT. This gives the protein CALERGWGIPNTDKLIF.

As regards this clone: The same CDR3 arises from other DNA sequences in this sample as well. The chain joins TRDV1 to TRDJ1; weak D call: TRDD2 (9 bases). The CDR3 spans 20 residues. From germline, CDR1 is TSWWSYY and CDR2 QGS. Trimming stripped 1 base from V and 2 bases from J, with 26 bases between. CDR3 residues: CALGEPLAFLRVGDTDKLIF. DNA for the CDR3: TGTGCTCTTGGGGAACCACTGGCCTTCCTACGGGTGGGGGATACCGATAAACTCATCTTT.

This clone was recorded only once. Other DNA sequences in the sample encode the same CDR3. V and J are TRDV1 and TRDJ1; 11 bases are shared with TRDD3. The germline CDR1 and CDR2 sequences are TSWWSYY and QGS. V was clipped by 4 bases and J by 0 bases; unmatched bases: 22. This CDR3 has 22 amino acids. CDR3 nucleotide sequence: TGTGCTCTTGGGGTCGTATCCCCCTTCCGCTGGGGGATACACATTCACACCGATAAACTCATCTTT. Translated, it gives CALGVVSPFRWGIHIHTDKLIF.

V usage is TRDV1 and J usage is TRDJ1; TRDD3 aligns across 12 bases. The germline V gene has CDR1 TSWWSYY and CDR2 QGS. J gave up 8 bases and V 5 bases, and 18 bases lay outside the gene matches. The CDR3 consists of 18 residues. As DNA, the CDR3 is TGTGCTCTTGGGAACCACTTCCGGCTGGGGGATACGCACCAGAAACTCATCTTT. Its protein product is CALGNHFRLGDTHQKLIF.

The rearrangement uses TRDV1 and TRDJ1, with 7 bases matching TRDD3. The CDR3 totals 24 residues. Trimming cost V 2 bases and J 0 bases; bases outside gene matches: 30. The germline gives CDR1 TSWWSYY, CDR2 QGS. The CDR3 spells CALGEVTDGGFSFMGASYTDKLIF. CDR3 nucleotide sequence: TGTGCTCTTGGGGAAGTCACGGACGGGGGATTCTCATTTATGGGGGCCTCTTACACCGATAAACTCATCTTT.

The sample holds a few counts of this clone. This chain links TRDV1 with TRDJ1; D tentatively reads TRDD2 or TRDD3 (5 bases each). The CDR3 is 19 amino acids. CDR1 and CDR2 (germline): TSWWSYY, QGS. The V and J ends lost 0 bases and 4 bases respectively, with 24 bases between them. The CDR3 region is CALGELGGLLTGGGDKLIF. Written as DNA, the CDR3 is TGTGCTCTTGGGGAACTGGGAGGCCTTCTCACGGGGGGCGGCGATAAACTCATCTTT.

This clone was detected a few times. The V call is TRDV1, the J call TRDJ1; 12 bases are a match to TRDD3. The V and J ends lost 0 bases and 1 base, in that order; junction bases with no gene match: 15. The CDR3 consists of 21 residues. Germline V CDR1 and CDR2: TSWWSYY, QGS. The CDR3 reads CALGELLQSSYWGIPTDKLIF. In DNA form, the CDR3 reads TGTGCTCTTGGGGAACTACTACAGTCTTCGTACTGGGGGATACCCACCGATAAACTCATCTTT.

This clone was seen only a few times. The chain is built from TRDV1 and TRDJ1, with 13 bases aligning to TRDD3. V lost 3 bases, J lost 7 bases, and 8 bases stayed unmatched. Germline V CDR1 and CDR2: TSWWSYY, QGS. The CDR3 is 16 residues long. DNA for the CDR3: TGTGCTCTTGGGGATCCCCACTGGGGGATACGAAGTAAACTCATCTTT. The encoded protein is CALGDPHWGIRSKLIF.

V and J are TRDV1 and TRDJ1; possible D gene TRDD2, 8 bases. The CDR3 consists of 23 residues. Germline CDR1 reads TSWWSYY; CDR2 reads QGS. Trimming shortened V by 0 bases and J by 2 bases, and 34 bases separated the two germline ends. CDR3 sequence (DNA): TGTGCTCTTGGGGAACTAGATCCCCTTCCTAACTCTCCGGGGGATCTCGGAACCGATAAACTCATCTTT. Its protein product is CALGELDPLPNSPGDLGTDKLIF.

For this clone: This CDR3 is also generated by other DNA sequences in the sample. This rearrangement joins TRDV1 to TRDJ1; 9 bases map to TRDD3. This CDR3 region has 20 residues. CDR1 is TSWWSYY and CDR2 is QGS in the germline V gene. With V trimmed by 3 bases and J by 7 bases, 24 bases remained unmatched. Written as DNA, the CDR3 is TGTGCTCTTGGGGACCCACCTTGGGGCACGGTCCGGGGGATACTGAGTAAACTCATCTTT. Its translation is CALGDPPWGTVRGILSKLIF.

This clone is a singleton in its sample. The sample has other DNA sequences that encode this CDR3 too. The chain joins TRDV1 to TRDJ1, with 9 bases that match TRDD3. The CDR3 loop spans 19 amino acids. Germline V gene sequence: CDR1 TSWWSYY, CDR2 QGS. V lost 4 bases, J lost 0 bases, and 15 bases stayed unmatched. The CDR3 DNA sequence: TGTGCTCTTGGGGTAGAAGGACCTGGGGGATTCGCTAACACCGATAAACTCATCTTT. Amino acids: CALGVEGPGGFANTDKLIF.

This clone has a handful of counts. The V call is TRDV1, the J call TRDJ1; D remains ambiguous. Between the trimmed V and J ends, which lost 1 base and 2 bases, there was a span of 11 bases. The germline V gene has CDR1 TSWWSYY and CDR2 QGS. This CDR3 is built from 15 residues. CDR3 nucleotides: TGTGCTCTTGGGGAACCGGCCCGTACAACCGATAAACTCATCTTT. Translating gives CALGEPARTTDKLIF.